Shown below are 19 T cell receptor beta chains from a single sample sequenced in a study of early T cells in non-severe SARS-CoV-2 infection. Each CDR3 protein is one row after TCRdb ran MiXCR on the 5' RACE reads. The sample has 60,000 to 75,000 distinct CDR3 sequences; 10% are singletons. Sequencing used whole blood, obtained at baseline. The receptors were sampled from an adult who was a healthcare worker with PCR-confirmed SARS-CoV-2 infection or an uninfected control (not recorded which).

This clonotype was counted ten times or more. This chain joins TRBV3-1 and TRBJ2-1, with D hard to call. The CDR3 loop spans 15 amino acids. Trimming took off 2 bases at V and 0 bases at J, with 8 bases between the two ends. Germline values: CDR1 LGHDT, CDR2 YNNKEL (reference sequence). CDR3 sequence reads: CASSQTGDSYNEQFF. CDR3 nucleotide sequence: TGTGCCAGCAGCCAAACTGGGGACTCCTACAATGAGCAGTTCTTC.

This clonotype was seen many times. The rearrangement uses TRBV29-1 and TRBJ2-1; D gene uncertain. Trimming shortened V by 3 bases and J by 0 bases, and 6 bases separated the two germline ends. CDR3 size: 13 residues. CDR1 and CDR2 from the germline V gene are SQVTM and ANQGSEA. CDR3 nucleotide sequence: TGCAGCGTTGACGGAAGCTCCTACAATGAGCAGTTCTTC. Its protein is CSVDGSSYNEQFF.

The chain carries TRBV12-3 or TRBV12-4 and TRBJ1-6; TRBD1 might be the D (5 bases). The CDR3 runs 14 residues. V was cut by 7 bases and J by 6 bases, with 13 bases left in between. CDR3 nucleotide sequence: TGTGCCAGCACTCTGATGGGGGTTAATTCACCCCTCCACTTT. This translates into CASTLMGVNSPLHF.

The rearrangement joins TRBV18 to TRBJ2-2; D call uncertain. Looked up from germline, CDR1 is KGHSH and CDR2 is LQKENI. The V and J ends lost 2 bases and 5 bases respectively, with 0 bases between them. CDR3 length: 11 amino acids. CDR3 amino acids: CASSPTGELFF. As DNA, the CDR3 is TGTGCCAGCTCACCAACCGGGGAGCTGTTTTTT. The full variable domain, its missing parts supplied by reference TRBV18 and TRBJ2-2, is NAGVMQNPRHLVRRRGQEARLRCSPMKGHSHVYWYRQLPEEGLKFMVYLQKENIIDESGMPKERFSAEFPKEGPSILRIQQVVRGDSAAYFCASSPTGELFFGEGSRLTVL.

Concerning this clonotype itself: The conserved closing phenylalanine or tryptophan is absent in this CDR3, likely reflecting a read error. The CDR3 loop is CASSLSGRSDEQFI. CDR3 DNA sequence: TGTGCCAGCAGTCTAAGCGGGAGGAGCGATGAGCAGTTCATC. The genes are TRBV3-1 and TRBJ2-1, with 9 bases identical to TRBD2. V lost 6 bases to trimming and J lost 8 bases; unmatched junction nucleotides: 8. Per germline, CDR1 LGHDT and CDR2 YNNKEL (reference sequence). The CDR3 spans 14 residues.

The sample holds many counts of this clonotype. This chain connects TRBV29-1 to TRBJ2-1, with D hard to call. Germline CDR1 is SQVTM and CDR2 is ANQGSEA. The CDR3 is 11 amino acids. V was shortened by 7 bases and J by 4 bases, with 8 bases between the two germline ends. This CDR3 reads CSGTYYNEQFF. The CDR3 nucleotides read TGCAGCGGGACGTATTACAATGAGCAGTTCTTC.

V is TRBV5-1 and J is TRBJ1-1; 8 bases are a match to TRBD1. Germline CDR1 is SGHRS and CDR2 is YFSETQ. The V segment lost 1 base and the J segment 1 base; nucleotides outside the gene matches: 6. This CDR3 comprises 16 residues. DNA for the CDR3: TGCGCCAGCAGCTTGCAGGGGGCCGGGCCGAACACTGAAGCTTTCTTT. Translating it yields CASSLQGAGPNTEAFF.

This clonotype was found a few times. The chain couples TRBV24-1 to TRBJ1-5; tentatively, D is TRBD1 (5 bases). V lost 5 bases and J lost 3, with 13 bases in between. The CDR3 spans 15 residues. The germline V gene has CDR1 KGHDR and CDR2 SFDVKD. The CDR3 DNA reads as TGTGCCACCAGTGGCCGGGACGGCCCCAATCAGCCCCAGCATTTT. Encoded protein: CATSGRDGPNQPQHF.

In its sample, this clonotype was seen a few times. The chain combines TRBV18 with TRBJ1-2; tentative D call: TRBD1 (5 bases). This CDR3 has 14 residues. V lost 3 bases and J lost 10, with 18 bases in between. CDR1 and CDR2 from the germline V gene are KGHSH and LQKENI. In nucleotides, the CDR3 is TGTGCCAGCTCACCGGGACCTCCTACTTCGGACTACACCTTC. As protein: CASSPGPPTSDYTF.

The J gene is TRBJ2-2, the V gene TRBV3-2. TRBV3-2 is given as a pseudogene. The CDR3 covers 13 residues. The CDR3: CASSQRSGGELFF. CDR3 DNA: TGTGCCAGCAGCCAACGGTCCGGCGGGGAGCTGTTTTTT.

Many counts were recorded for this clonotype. The CDR3 loop is CASSPTGGDTGELFF. CDR3 DNA sequence: TGTGCCAGCAGCCCAACAGGGGGCGACACCGGGGAGCTGTTTTTT. This chain uses TRBV9 with TRBJ2-2, with TRBD1 identical over 9 bases. The germline CDR1 and CDR2 sequences are SGDLS and YYNGEE. V shed 4 bases and J 3 bases; nucleotides not matched to a gene: 4. CDR3 length: 15 amino acids.

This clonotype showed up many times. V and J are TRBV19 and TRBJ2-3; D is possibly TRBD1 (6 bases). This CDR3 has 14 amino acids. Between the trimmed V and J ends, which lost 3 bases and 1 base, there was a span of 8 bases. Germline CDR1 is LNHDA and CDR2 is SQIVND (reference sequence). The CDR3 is CASSINRGTDTQYF. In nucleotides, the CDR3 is TGTGCCAGTAGTATCAACAGGGGCACAGATACGCAGTATTTT.

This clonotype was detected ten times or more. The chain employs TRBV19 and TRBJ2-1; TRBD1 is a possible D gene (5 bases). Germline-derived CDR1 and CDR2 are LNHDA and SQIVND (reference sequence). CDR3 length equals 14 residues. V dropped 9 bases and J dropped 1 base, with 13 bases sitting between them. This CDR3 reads CASQIDSSYNEQFF. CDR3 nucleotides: TGTGCCAGCCAGATAGACAGTTCCTACAATGAGCAGTTCTTC.

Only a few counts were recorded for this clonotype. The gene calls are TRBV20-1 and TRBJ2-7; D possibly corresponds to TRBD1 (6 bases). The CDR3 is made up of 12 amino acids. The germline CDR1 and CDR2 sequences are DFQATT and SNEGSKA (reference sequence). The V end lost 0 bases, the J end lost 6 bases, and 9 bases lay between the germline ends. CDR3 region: CSAREGASEQYF. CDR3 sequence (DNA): TGCAGTGCTAGAGAGGGGGCCTCCGAGCAGTACTTC.

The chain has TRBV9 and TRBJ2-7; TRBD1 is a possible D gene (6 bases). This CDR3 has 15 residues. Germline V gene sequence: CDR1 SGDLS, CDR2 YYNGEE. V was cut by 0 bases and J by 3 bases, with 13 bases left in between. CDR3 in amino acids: CASSVGGQRNYEQYF. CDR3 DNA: TGTGCCAGCAGCGTAGGTGGACAGAGGAACTACGAGCAGTACTTC.

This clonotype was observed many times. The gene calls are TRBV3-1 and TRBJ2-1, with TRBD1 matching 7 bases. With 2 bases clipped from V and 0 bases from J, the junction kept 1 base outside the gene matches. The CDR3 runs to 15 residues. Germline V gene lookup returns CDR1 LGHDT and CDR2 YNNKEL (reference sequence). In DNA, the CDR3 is TGTGCCAGCAGCCAACGGGACAGCTCCTACAATGAGCAGTTCTTC. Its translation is CASSQRDSSYNEQFF.

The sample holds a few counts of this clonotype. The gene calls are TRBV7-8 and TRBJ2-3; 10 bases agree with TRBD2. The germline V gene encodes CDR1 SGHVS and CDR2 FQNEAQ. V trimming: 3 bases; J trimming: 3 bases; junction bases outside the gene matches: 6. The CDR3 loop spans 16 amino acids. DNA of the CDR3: TGTGCCAGCAGCTTCCGGCTAGCGGGAGTTACAGATACGCAGTATTTT. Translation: CASSFRLAGVTDTQYF.

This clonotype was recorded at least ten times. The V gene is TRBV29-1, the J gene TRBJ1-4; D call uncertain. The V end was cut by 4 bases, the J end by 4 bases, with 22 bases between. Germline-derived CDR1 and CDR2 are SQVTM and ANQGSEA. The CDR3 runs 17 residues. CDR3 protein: CSVAEAQAARLNEKLFF. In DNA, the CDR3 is TGCAGCGTTGCGGAAGCTCAGGCGGCGCGACTTAATGAAAAACTGTTTTTT. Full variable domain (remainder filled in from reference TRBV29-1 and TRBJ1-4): SAVISQKPSRDICQRGTSLTIQCQVDSQVTMMFWYRQQPGQSLTLIATANQGSEATYESGFVIDKFPISRPNLTFSTLTVSNMSPEDSSIYLCSVAEAQAARLNEKLFFGSGTQLSVL.

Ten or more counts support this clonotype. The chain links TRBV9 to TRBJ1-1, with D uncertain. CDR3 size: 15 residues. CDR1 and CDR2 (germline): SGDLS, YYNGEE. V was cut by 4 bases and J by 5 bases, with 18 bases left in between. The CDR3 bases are TGTGCCAGCAGCTTGGACGGATCCGGAACGACTGAAGCTTTCTTT. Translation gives CASSLDGSGTTEAFF.